The 16 T cell receptor beta chains presented below share a single source sample, sequenced in a study of T cells after posttransplantation cyclophosphamide. The table came from immunoSEQ multiplex PCR; TCRdb's copy has only in-frame clones and leaves some out. The table shows 10,000 to 15,000 clones, with about 80% occurring only once. Sequencing input: memory CD4+ T cells sorted from PBMCs. Receptor source: a man aged 45-60 years in good health, CMV-negative, and a related stem cell transplant donor.

The rearrangement joins TRBV19 to TRBJ1-1, with TRBD1 matching over 7 bases. This CDR3 has 14 residues. Germline CDR1 reads LNHDA; CDR2 reads SQIVND (reference sequence). The V and J ends lost 6 bases and 7 bases, in that order; junction bases with no gene match: 11. CDR3 residues: CASSETGFRVEAFF. In DNA form, the CDR3 reads TGTGCCAGTAGCGAGACAGGGTTCCGGGTTGAAGCTTTCTTT.

The chain employs TRBV5-1 and TRBJ2-7; TRBD1 matches 8 bases. CDR1 is SGHRS and CDR2 is YFSETQ in the germline V gene. This CDR3 contains 14 residues. V trimming: 3 bases; J trimming: 2 bases; junction bases outside the gene matches: 4. The CDR3 spells CASSWTGTTYEQYF. Written as DNA, the CDR3 is TGCGCCAGCAGCTGGACAGGGACCACCTACGAGCAGTACTTC.

The gene calls are TRBV9 and TRBJ1-5, with 9 bases identical to TRBD1. Per the germline V gene, CDR1 is SGDLS and CDR2 is YYNGEE. J lost 6 bases, V lost 4 bases, and 8 bases had no gene match. There are 15 residues in the CDR3. CDR3 sequence reads: CASSRTGGEGQPQHF. In DNA, the CDR3 is TGTGCCAGCAGCCGTACAGGGGGCGAAGGTCAGCCCCAGCATTTT.

V usage is TRBV7-9 and J usage is TRBJ2-1; possibly TRBD2 for D (7 bases). This CDR3 comprises 15 residues. V lost 2 bases and J lost 8, with 16 bases in between. Germline CDR1 is SEHNR and CDR2 is FQNEAQ (reference sequence). In DNA, the CDR3 is TGTGCCAGCAGCTTAAGGGGGGGGGCCCTGGATGAGCAGTTCTTC. Its translation is CASSLRGGALDEQFF.

The chain couples TRBV19 to TRBJ1-3, with D uncertain. V shed 6 bases and J shed 14 bases, with 17 bases lying between them. The CDR3 consists of 12 residues. CDR1 and CDR2 (germline): LNHDA, SQIVND (reference sequence). CDR3 in DNA: TGTGCCAGTAGCCCCCGCAGCGGCGCGGTATATTTT. This encodes CASSPRSGAVYF.

This chain connects TRBV12-5 to TRBJ1-5; D might be TRBD1 (6 bases). V was clipped by 6 bases and J by 6 bases, with 18 bases between them. CDR3 length: 15 amino acids. Germline CDR1 and CDR2: LGHNT and FRNRAP. DNA for the CDR3: TGTGCTAGTGGCCTGGACAGATTGCAGAGTCAGCCCCAGCATTTT. Encoded protein: CASGLDRLQSQPQHF.

This chain joins TRBV5-4 and TRBJ1-1; D is unclear. The CDR3 runs to 14 residues. V was cut by 0 bases and J by 2 bases, with 8 bases left in between. Germline loops: CDR1 SGHNT, CDR2 YYREEE (reference sequence). CDR3 coding DNA: TGTGCCAGCAGCTTGGTTGCAGGAAACACTGAAGCTTTCTTT. Translated: CASSLVAGNTEAFF.

The genes are TRBV19 and TRBJ2-7; 9 positions agree with TRBD1. Germline lookup yields CDR1 LNHDA and CDR2 SQIVND (reference sequence). This CDR3 spans 15 amino acids. V shed 6 bases, J shed 4 bases, and the junction held 10 bases outside the gene matches. CDR3 in amino acids: CASSRQGGLGYEQYF. The CDR3 DNA reads as TGTGCCAGTAGCCGACAGGGGGGATTGGGTTACGAGCAGTACTTC.

The gene calls are TRBV19 and TRBJ1-5, with TRBD1 identical over 9 bases. V lost 9 bases, J lost 5 bases, and 8 bases stayed unmatched. In germline, CDR1 is LNHDA, CDR2 SQIVND (reference sequence). The CDR3 covers 14 residues. The CDR3 loop is CASSGQGNYQPQHF. As DNA, the CDR3 is TGTGCCAGCAGCGGACAGGGGAACTATCAGCCCCAGCATTTT.

This clone was counted a single time. The J gene is TRBJ1-2, the V gene TRBV5-6, with a weak D call TRBD1 (6 bases). V shed 2 bases and J shed 6 bases, with 20 bases lying between them. The CDR3 spans 16 residues. The V gene's germline CDR1 is SGHDT and CDR2 YYEEEE. Written as DNA, the CDR3 is TGTGCCAGCAGCTTTAGAGCCGGGACAAGGGCCAATGGCTACACCTTC. Residues: CASSFRAGTRANGYTF.

The J gene is TRBJ2-1, the V gene TRBV7-2; D unclear. Trimming shortened V by 1 base and J by 3 bases, and 7 bases separated the two germline ends. Germline CDR1 reads SGHTA; CDR2 reads FQGNSA. The CDR3 is 14 amino acids. The CDR3 DNA sequence: TGTGCCAGCAGCTTAGATATCCGCTACAATGAGCAGTTCTTC. This gives the protein CASSLDIRYNEQFF.

This clone has only one observation. The rearrangement uses TRBV18 and TRBJ1-2, with 7 bases that match TRBD1. The CDR3 spans 13 residues. With 3 bases clipped from V and 8 bases from J, the junction kept 6 bases outside the gene matches. From germline, CDR1 is KGHSH and CDR2 LQKENI. As DNA, the CDR3 is TGTGCCAGCTCACCGAGACAGGGCGAAGGCTACACCTTC. Residues: CASSPRQGEGYTF.

In its sample, this clone was seen a few times. The V and J genes are TRBV19 and TRBJ1-2; TRBD1 aligns across 11 bases. V was clipped by 9 bases and J by 1 base; unmatched bases: 4. Germline loops: CDR1 LNHDA, CDR2 SQIVND (reference sequence). The CDR3 sequence is 14 residues long. The CDR3 is CASRDRGSNYGYTF. CDR3 in DNA: TGTGCCAGCCGGGACAGGGGGAGTAACTATGGCTACACCTTC.

The chain links TRBV7-2 to TRBJ2-1; D may be TRBD1 (7 bases). Trimming shortened V by 2 bases and J by 2 bases, and 10 bases separated the two germline ends. Germline CDR1 reads SGHTA; CDR2 reads FQGNSA. The CDR3 covers 15 residues. The CDR3 protein is CASSLFRGAYNEQFF. The CDR3 nucleotides read TGTGCCAGCAGCTTATTCAGGGGGGCCTACAATGAGCAGTTCTTC.

This rearrangement joins TRBV5-4 to TRBJ2-3; 12 bases match TRBD2. The V and J ends lost 4 bases and 6 bases, in that order; junction bases with no gene match: 6. The germline CDR1 and CDR2 sequences are SGHNT and YYREEE (reference sequence). The CDR3 contains 15 residues. This chain's CDR3 is CASSPLAGGMDTQYF. CDR3 DNA: TGTGCCAGCAGCCCACTAGCGGGGGGAATGGATACGCAGTATTTT.

The chain uses TRBV7-3 and TRBJ2-1; 8 bases agree with TRBD2. Germline V gene data show CDR1 as SGHTA and CDR2 as FQGTGA. Trimming at V came to 3 bases and at J to 6 bases, leaving 13 bases not matched to a gene. This CDR3 has 17 residues. CDR3 DNA: TGTGCCAGCAGCTTCCTCGCAGCGCGGGGGGCCTCCAATGAGCAGTTCTTC. Translated, it gives CASSFLAARGASNEQFF. Filled out from reference TRBV7-3 and TRBJ2-1, the complete variable domain reads GAGVSQTPSNKVTEKGKYVELRCDPISGHTALYWYRQSLGQGPEFLIYFQGTGAADDSGLPNDRFFAVRPEGSVSTLKIQRTERGDSAVYLCASSFLAARGASNEQFFGPGTRLTVL.